The clone carrying this TCR beta chain was picked up a small number of times. Antigen: not known. These data are taken from a study of T cells after yellow fever vaccination. The CDR3 covers 16 residues. Trimming pared 4 bases from V and 5 bases from J, leaving 20 bases between. General study points: Shared CD4/CD8 clonotypes were a small share, likely from convergent recombination. The secondary response peaked faster, at day 5 versus 15, but was weaker.

UMIs and a universal primer site were added when TCR cDNA was made by 5'RACE template switching. One entry per CDR3 protein results from TCRdb running MiXCR on the 5' RACE reads. The repertoire has more than 95,000 distinct CDR3 sequences, over 8% of them found once; the top ten carry almost 40%. The chain links TRBV12-3 or TRBV12-4 to TRBJ2-5; perhaps TRBD2 as D (6 bases). The specimen comprised CD8+ T cells sorted from PBMCs, sampled on the day of the yellow fever booster vaccination. The origin of this receptor is a man between 18 and 35 years old who received the YFV17D yellow fever vaccine. In DNA, the CDR3 is TGTGCCAGCAGTTCCCCGGGGACTCTTCGCGGCGAGACCCAGTACTTC. This gives the protein CASSSPGTLRGETQYF.